This T cell receptor (beta chain) is drawn from a study of T cell repertoires in cytomegalovirus infection. The CDR3 contains 15 residues. Germline assignment: CDR1 SGHDN and CDR2 FVKESK. TCRdb used MiXCR to reprocess the reads, holding one entry per CDR3 protein. The table includes hundreds of thousands of distinct CDR3 sequences, approximately 25% detected once. A remark on this clonotype: A much larger clone is a single base away; this may be a read error.

This receptor was identified in a human donor in good health (CMV status not recorded). Some clones in this sample may be carry-over from other donors' samples. Input material: CD8+ T cells from PBMCs. This chain joins TRBV14 and TRBJ2-5; possible D gene TRBD1, 6 bases. CDR3 nucleotide sequence: TGTGCCAGCAGCCAAACGACCAGGGGTTCAGAGACCCTGTACTTC. This sequence encodes CASSQTTRGSETLYF.